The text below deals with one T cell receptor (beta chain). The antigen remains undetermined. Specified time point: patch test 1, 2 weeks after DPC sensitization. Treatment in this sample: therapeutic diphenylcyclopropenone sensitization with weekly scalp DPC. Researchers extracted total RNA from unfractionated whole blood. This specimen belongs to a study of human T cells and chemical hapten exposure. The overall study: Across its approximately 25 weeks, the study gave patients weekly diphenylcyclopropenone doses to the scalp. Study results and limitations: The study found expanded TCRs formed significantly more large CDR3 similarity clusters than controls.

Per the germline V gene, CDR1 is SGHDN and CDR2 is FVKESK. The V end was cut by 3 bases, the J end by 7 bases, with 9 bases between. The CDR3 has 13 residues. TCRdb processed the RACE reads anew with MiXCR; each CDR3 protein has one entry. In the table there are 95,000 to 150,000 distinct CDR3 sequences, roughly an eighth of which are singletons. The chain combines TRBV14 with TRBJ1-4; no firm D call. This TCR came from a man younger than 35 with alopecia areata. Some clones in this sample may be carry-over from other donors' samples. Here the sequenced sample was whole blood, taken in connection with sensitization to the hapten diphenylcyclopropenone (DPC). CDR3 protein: CASSQHVGEKLFF. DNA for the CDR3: TGTGCCAGCAGCCAGCACGTCGGTGAAAAACTGTTTTTT.